The 12 T cell receptor beta chains presented below share a single source sample, sequenced in a study of blood T cells in healthy people across ages. A second roughly 6 to 12 cycle PCR used barcoded and J-beta primers. Each CDR3 protein is one row after TCRdb ran MiXCR on the 5' RACE reads. The table includes roughly 730,000 distinct CDR3 sequences, roughly 50% detected once. Material: blood. The receptors come from a man aged 35-49 years in good health.

The chain couples TRBV27 to TRBJ2-1; 9 nucleotides match TRBD2. There are 16 residues in the CDR3. V lost 4 bases and J lost 0; bases outside the gene matches: 4. Germline V gene sequence: CDR1 MNHEY, CDR2 SMNVEV (reference sequence). CDR3 loop: CASSSAGGPSYNEQFF. The CDR3, as DNA: TGTGCCAGCAGTTCGGCGGGAGGGCCCTCCTACAATGAGCAGTTCTTC.

This chain connects TRBV27 to TRBJ1-6, with 10 bases aligning to TRBD1. Germline V gives CDR1 MNHEY, CDR2 SMNVEV (reference sequence). V lost 5 bases, J lost 10 bases, and 11 bases stayed unmatched. The length of the CDR3 is 16 residues. This CDR3 reads CASSQSTGGLNSPLHF. For the CDR3, the DNA is TGTGCCAGCAGTCAGTCGACAGGGGGCCTGAACTCACCCCTCCACTTT.

The rearrangement links TRBV27 to TRBJ2-5, with 8 nucleotides matching TRBD1. Judging by the DNA end, TRBJ2-7 fits better; the J call may be wrong. This CDR3 spans 16 amino acids. CDR1 and CDR2 (germline): MNHEY, SMNVEV (reference sequence). CDR3 sequence: CASSATQGESPDEQYF. The CDR3 bases are TGTGCCAGCAGCGCGACACAGGGGGAGTCCCCCGACGAGCAGTACTTC.

This clonotype was recorded a few times. The chain couples TRBV7-3 to TRBJ2-3; 14 nucleotides agree with TRBD2. The trim removed 3 bases at V and 7 bases at J, leaving 6 bases unmatched. CDR1 and CDR2 from the germline V gene are SGHTA and FQGTGA. This CDR3 is 16 amino acids long. The chain's CDR3 is CASSFGTSGSGNTQYF. For the CDR3, the DNA is TGTGCCAGCAGCTTCGGGACTAGCGGGAGTGGAAATACGCAGTATTTT.

This chain joins TRBV5-1 and TRBJ2-5; 10 bases match TRBD1. The J call is uncertain, as TRBJ2-7 better fits the DNA end. CDR1 is SGHRS and CDR2 is YFSETQ in the germline V gene. The length of the CDR3 is 16 residues. CDR3 region: CASRDRGISQGHEQYF. DNA for the CDR3: TGCGCCAGCCGGGACAGGGGTATATCGCAAGGTCACGAGCAGTACTTC.

CDR3 protein: CSSGLNEQFF. As DNA, the CDR3 is TGCAGCTCGGGGCTGAATGAGCAGTTCTTC. This chain joins TRBV29-1 and TRBJ2-1; D is perhaps TRBD1 or TRBD2 (5 bases each). The CDR3 is 10 residues long. Germline V gene sequence: CDR1 SQVTM, CDR2 ANQGSEA. V was trimmed by 8 bases and J by 7 bases, leaving 9 bases between them.

The V call is TRBV5-1, the J call TRBJ1-6; maybe TRBD1 (6 bases). The V gene's germline CDR1 is SGHRS and CDR2 YFSETQ. Trimming took off 4 bases at V and 5 bases at J, with 22 bases between the two ends. CDR3 size: 18 residues. This CDR3 reads CASSPRGRVDPDNSPLHF. Here the CDR3 DNA reads TGCGCCAGCAGCCCAAGGGGGAGGGTTGATCCCGATAATTCACCCCTCCACTTT.

This clonotype was recorded only once. The chain combines TRBV7-9 with TRBJ1-2; D gene unclear. The CDR3 is 13 amino acids. The V gene's germline CDR1 is SEHNR and CDR2 FQNEAQ (reference sequence). V lost 1 base, J lost 4 bases, and 7 bases lay in between. CDR3 loop: CASSLERTYGYTF. The CDR3 DNA reads as TGTGCCAGCAGCTTAGAACGGACCTATGGCTACACCTTC.

This clonotype was detected a few times. The CDR3 is CASSPRVASGYNEQFF. DNA for the CDR3: TGTGCCAGCAGCCCCCGGGTGGCTAGCGGCTACAATGAGCAGTTCTTC. The chain has TRBV5-5 and TRBJ2-1; the match to TRBD2 covers 7 bases. Looked up from germline, CDR1 is SGHKS and CDR2 is YYEKEE (reference sequence). This CDR3 comprises 16 residues. The junction had 10 bases not matched to a gene; V was cut back by 4 bases and J by 3 bases.

The chain recombines TRBV28 with TRBJ2-7; D is possibly TRBD1 (6 bases). The V gene lost 11 bases and the J gene lost 2 bases, with 16 bases spanning the gap. The CDR3 contains 13 residues. Germline V gives CDR1 MDHEN, CDR2 SYDVKM. CDR3 in amino acids: CAASEAGAYEQYF. The DNA for the CDR3 is TGTGCCGCCTCGGAGGCAGGGGCCTACGAGCAGTACTTC.

This rearrangement joins TRBV3-1 to TRBJ2-5; weak D call: TRBD2 (6 bases). The V end was cut by 4 bases, the J end by 11 bases, with 23 bases between. The CDR3 contains 15 residues. CDR1 is LGHDT and CDR2 is YNNKEL in the germline V gene (reference sequence). CDR3 region: CASSPIGGVSNEQYF. The CDR3 DNA is TGTGCCAGCAGCCCAATCGGGGGTGTCTCAAATGAGCAGTACTTC.

Only a few counts were recorded for this clonotype. This chain links TRBV6-4 with TRBJ2-5, with TRBD2 matching over 7 bases. Per germline, CDR1 MRHNA and CDR2 SNTAGT. V trimming: 6 bases; J trimming: 2 bases; junction bases outside the gene matches: 9. The CDR3 sequence is 15 residues long. The CDR3 bases are TGTGCCAGCAGCAAAGTGACTAGCCCACAAGAGACCCAGTACTTC. This gives the protein CASSKVTSPQETQYF.